This T cell receptor (beta chain) was sequenced for a study of T cell responses to AZD1222 COVID-19 vaccine. Study results and limitations: Compared with day 0, the breadth and depth of the Spike-specific TCR repertoire rose significantly after two doses of AZD1222. Among spike-specific TCRs, nearly half reportedly target unmutated variant regions.

In this sample, this clone turned up a few times. Its antigen is as yet unknown. Using immunoSEQ multiplex PCR, the repertoire was profiled, and TCRdb retains in-frame clones only, with some absent. The data hold under 75,000 clones, with roughly 85% observed a single time. The germline CDR1 and CDR2 sequences are SGHTA and FQGNSA. V lost 6 bases and J 9 bases, leaving 12 bases between the germline ends. The CDR3 has 12 amino acids. The chain uses TRBV7-2 and TRBJ2-1; weak D call: TRBD1 (5 bases). This sample comprised peripheral blood, obtained on day 0 of AZD1222 vaccination. This receptor was taken from an adult in good health. The CDR3 bases are TGTGCCAGCAGTCCAGGGTTCAGTGAGCAGTTCTTC. Encoded protein: CASSPGFSEQFF.